Presented here are 28 T cell receptor beta chains from one specimen sequenced in a study of T cell repertoires in cytomegalovirus infection. TCRdb independently ran MiXCR on the reads; one entry per CDR3 protein. The sample consists of approximately 550,000 distinct CDR3 sequences, approximately 15% of them appearing once. Source material: CD8+ T cells from PBMCs. These receptors were taken from a human donor in good health (CMV status not recorded). Some clones in this sample may be carry-over from other donors' samples.

The chain carries TRBV7-9 and TRBJ2-1, with D unresolved. Germline V gene data show CDR1 as SEHNR and CDR2 as FQNEAQ (reference sequence). The CDR3 is made up of 16 amino acids. V was clipped by 5 bases and J by 0 bases, with 14 bases between them. CDR3 DNA: TGTGCCAGCAGCGTACCTCCAGGCCGCTCCTACAATGAGCAGTTCTTC. It specifies CASSVPPGRSYNEQFF.

The chain carries TRBV28 and TRBJ1-2, with D unclear. The CDR3 has 12 residues. The germline V and J ends were trimmed by 8 bases and 6 bases, with 13 bases remaining between them. In germline, CDR1 is MDHEN, CDR2 SYDVKM. CDR3 nucleotide sequence: TGTGCCAGCCGATACGTCGGAAATGGCTACACCTTC. As protein: CASRYVGNGYTF.

As concerns this clonotype: Mismatch with germline at one junction end may stem from a read error. The chain combines TRBV7-2 with TRBJ2-3; either TRBD1 or TRBD2 may fit D (5 bases each). Per the germline V gene, CDR1 is SGHTA and CDR2 is FQGNSA. The CDR3 spans 16 residues. This CDR3 reads CASSLGDSPRADSQGF. In DNA, the CDR3 is TGTGCCAGCAGCCTGGGAGACTCTCCCCGGGCAGATTCGCAGGGTTTT.

This clonotype was counted many times. V usage is TRBV19 and J usage is TRBJ2-7, with 10 nucleotides matching TRBD1. The CDR3 has 12 residues. Losses at the gene ends were 11 bases for V and 4 bases for J; bases not matched to a gene: 5. Per germline, CDR1 LNHDA and CDR2 SQIVND (reference sequence). CDR3 region: CAAGTGEYEQYF. CDR3 coding DNA: TGTGCCGCCGGGACAGGGGAGTACGAGCAGTACTTC. Filled out from reference TRBV19 and TRBJ2-7, the complete variable domain reads DGGITQSPKYLFRKEGQNVTLSCEQNLNHDAMYWYRQDPGQGLRLIYYSQIVNDFQKGDIAEGYSVSREKKESFPLTVTSAQKNPTAFYLCAAGTGEYEQYFGPGTRLTVT.

This clonotype was detected only a few times. This chain joins TRBV19 and TRBJ2-2; the D is unclear. The germline V and J ends were trimmed by 2 bases and 2 bases, with 6 bases remaining between them. The CDR3 has 14 residues. CDR1 and CDR2 from the germline V gene are LNHDA and SQIVND (reference sequence). Here the CDR3 reads CASSIRANTGELFF. The CDR3 bases are TGTGCCAGTAGTATACGAGCAAACACCGGGGAGCTGTTTTTT.

This clonotype was found many times. J is TRBJ2-3 and V is TRBV7-9; D is uncertain. Looked up from germline, CDR1 is SEHNR and CDR2 is FQNEAQ (reference sequence). The CDR3 contains 13 residues. The V end was cut by 10 bases, the J end by 2 bases, with 13 bases between. CDR3 residues: CATYNAHTDTQYF. The CDR3, as DNA: TGTGCCACCTACAATGCCCACACAGATACGCAGTATTTT. The full variable domain, in which reference TRBV7-9 and TRBJ2-3 provide the parts outside the CDR3, is DTGVSQNPRHKITKRGQNVTFRCDPISEHNRLYWYRQTLGQGPEFLTYFQNEAQLEKSRLLSDRFSAERPKGSFSTLEIQRTEQGDSAMYLCATYNAHTDTQYFGPGTRLTVL.

Note on this clonotype: A much larger clone is a single base away; this may be a read error. V usage is TRBV7-9 and J usage is TRBJ1-2, with TRBD1 identical over 8 bases. The length of the CDR3 is 13 residues. Germline lookup yields CDR1 SEHNR and CDR2 FQNEAQ (reference sequence). The CDR3 nucleotides are TGTACCAGCAGCTCTCCGGGACAGGAAACGGACACCTTC. Translation gives CTSSSPGQETDTF.

This clonotype was picked up many times. The chain combines TRBV7-9 with TRBJ1-2; possible D gene TRBD1, 6 bases. In germline, CDR1 is SEHNR, CDR2 FQNEAQ (reference sequence). Between the trimmed V and J ends, which lost 4 bases and 2 bases, there was a span of 11 bases. CDR3 length: 14 amino acids. The CDR3 nucleotides read TGTGCCAGCAGCTCCGGGACATTGAACTATGGCTACACCTTC. It specifies CASSSGTLNYGYTF.

V usage is TRBV9 and J usage is TRBJ2-4; D possibly corresponds to TRBD1 (6 bases). Trimming removed 3 bases at V and 8 bases at J, with 24 bases between. Germline V gene sequence: CDR1 SGDLS, CDR2 YYNGEE. The CDR3 runs to 17 residues. CDR3 sequence: CASSGGLKDSQRDIQYF. CDR3 sequence (DNA): TGTGCCAGCAGCGGGGGTTTAAAGGACAGCCAAAGGGACATTCAGTACTTC.

The chain combines TRBV7-9 with TRBJ2-6; no reliable D call. Germline values: CDR1 SEHNR, CDR2 FQNEAQ (reference sequence). The CDR3 extends over 14 amino acids. Trimming removed 5 bases from V and 2 bases from J, with 7 bases in between. CDR3 residues: CASSEKTGANVLTF. In nucleotides, the CDR3 is TGTGCCAGCAGCGAGAAAACTGGGGCCAACGTCCTGACTTTC.

In this sample, this clonotype turned up a few times. This chain uses TRBV4-1 with TRBJ1-2; D ambiguous. Germline V gene lookup returns CDR1 MGHRA and CDR2 YSYEKL. The CDR3 has 12 residues. Trimming shortened V by 0 bases and J by 8 bases, and 7 bases separated the two germline ends. In nucleotides, the CDR3 is TGCGCCAGCAGCCAAGATGTTGGGGGCTACACCTTC. This gives the protein CASSQDVGGYTF.

The rearrangement uses TRBV27 and TRBJ1-1; D is unclear. This CDR3 has 14 amino acids. Germline CDR1 MNHEY, CDR2 SMNVEV (reference sequence). V shed 2 bases and J shed 5 bases, with 12 bases lying between them. The CDR3 protein is CASSLVSAGTEAFF. CDR3 nucleotides: TGTGCCAGCAGTTTAGTTTCGGCGGGAACTGAAGCTTTCTTT.

V and J are TRBV28 and TRBJ2-1; no definite D call. The CDR3 runs to 13 residues. The ends were cut back, 3 bases at V and 5 bases at J, with 8 bases in the middle. Germline values: CDR1 MDHEN, CDR2 SYDVKM. The CDR3 DNA sequence: TGTGCCAGCAGTTTTTTGCCTCACAATGAGCAGTTCTTC. As protein: CASSFLPHNEQFF.

This clonotype has a count of ten or more. This rearrangement joins TRBV25-1 to TRBJ2-5; D is unclear. With 2 bases removed from V and 5 bases from J, the gap between germline ends came to 9 bases. There are 13 residues in the CDR3. The germline V gene has CDR1 MGHDK and CDR2 SYGVNS. The CDR3 sequence is CASSELNRETQYF. DNA for the CDR3: TGTGCCAGCAGTGAACTTAATCGGGAGACCCAGTACTTC.

The V gene is TRBV14, the J gene TRBJ1-5; 8 bases line up with TRBD1. This CDR3 contains 15 residues. Germline V gene data show CDR1 as SGHDN and CDR2 as FVKESK. After removal of 1 base from V and 5 bases from J, the junction contained 4 bases not matched to a gene. CDR3 sequence reads: CASSQGGRGHQPQHF. The CDR3 DNA reads as TGTGCCAGCAGCCAAGGGGGCAGGGGGCATCAGCCCCAGCATTTT.

This clonotype occurred many times. J is TRBJ1-5 and V is TRBV12-3 or TRBV12-4, with D unresolved. The CDR3 loop spans 13 amino acids. Deletions cut 6 bases from V and 1 base from J, with 7 bases between. This CDR3 is CASRLDSNQPQHF. In nucleotides, the CDR3 is TGTGCCAGCAGACTGGACAGCAATCAGCCCCAGCATTTT.

This clonotype has at least ten counts. The V and J genes are TRBV6-2 or TRBV6-3 and TRBJ2-1; TRBD2 matches at 16 bases. CDR3 length: 19 residues. Per germline, CDR1 MNHEY and CDR2 SVGEGT. J was trimmed by 0 bases and V by 6 bases; bases with no gene match: 8. The chain's CDR3 is CASRPGTSGRDSSYNEQFF. CDR3 nucleotide sequence: TGTGCCAGCAGACCCGGGACTAGCGGGAGGGATAGCTCCTACAATGAGCAGTTCTTC.

This clonotype was seen once. An end of the junction does not agree with germline; a read error may underlie this. This chain links TRBV15 with TRBJ2-3, with 8 bases aligning to TRBD2. The CDR3 consists of 15 residues. Germline V lookup: CDR1 LNHNV, CDR2 YYDKDF (reference sequence). In nucleotides, the CDR3 is TGTGCCACCAGCCCAGCGGGAGTGACTCCAGATTCGCAGTATTTT. Residues: CATSPAGVTPDSQYF.

Written as DNA, the CDR3 is TGCGCCAGCAGTCTTGTCTCCCGGGACAGGGGCACAAATGAGCAGTTCTTC. Translating gives CASSLVSRDRGTNEQFF. The V call is TRBV23-1, the J call TRBJ2-1; TRBD1 matches 10 bases. TRBV23-1 is labeled an ORF, and its function is uncertain. Trimming removed 4 bases from V and 7 bases from J; junction bases left unmatched: 13. The CDR3 extends over 17 amino acids.

This clonotype was recorded a few times. This chain links TRBV6-1 with TRBJ1-6; 7 nucleotides align to TRBD1. V was clipped by 10 bases and J by 14 bases; unmatched bases: 17. The CDR3 spans 14 residues. Germline V gene sequence: CDR1 MNHNS, CDR2 SASEGT. Written as DNA, the CDR3 is TGTGCCACTTCGGTCGGGACAGCCCCAAATACCCTCCACTTT. This encodes CATSVGTAPNTLHF.

This clonotype was detected many times. The chain uses TRBV7-2 and TRBJ2-1; D is unresolved. The CDR3 is 12 amino acids. V was pared by 3 bases and J by 8 bases, with 8 bases between. CDR1 SGHTA and CDR2 FQGNSA come from the germline V gene. CDR3 sequence reads: CASSLEGYEQFF. Here the CDR3 DNA reads TGTGCCAGCAGCTTGGAAGGGTATGAGCAGTTCTTC.

The chain combines TRBV2 with TRBJ2-1; 9 nucleotides match TRBD1. The CDR3 length is 15 residues. J lost 8 bases, V lost 2 bases, and 7 bases had no gene match. Germline loops: CDR1 SNHLY, CDR2 FYNNEI. CDR3: CASSERDRAYDEQFF. The CDR3 region has the DNA TGTGCCAGCAGTGAACGGGACAGGGCTTACGATGAGCAGTTCTTC.

As regards this clonotype: One end of the junction is discordant with germline, which a read error may explain. The gene calls are TRBV28 and TRBJ1-1, with TRBD1 as a possible D gene (5 bases). CDR1 and CDR2 (germline): MDHEN, SYDVKM. CDR3 length equals 13 residues. The CDR3 protein is CASSLRGGTAAFF. The CDR3 DNA reads TGTGCCAGCAGTTTACGGGGGGGGACTGCAGCTTTCTTT.

This clonotype appeared many times. This chain connects TRBV19 to TRBJ2-1; 9 bases line up with TRBD2. Germline CDR1 LNHDA, CDR2 SQIVND (reference sequence). The CDR3 is 16 residues long. With V trimmed by 10 bases and J by 4 bases, 14 bases remained unmatched. This CDR3 reads CATKALAGAQYNEQFF. The CDR3 DNA sequence: TGTGCCACCAAGGCCTTAGCGGGGGCCCAATACAATGAGCAGTTCTTC.

The rearrangement uses TRBV27 and TRBJ1-2, with a weak D call TRBD1 (5 bases). Trimming pared 6 bases from V and 4 bases from J, leaving 9 bases between. There are 12 residues in the CDR3. Germline V lookup: CDR1 MNHEY, CDR2 SMNVEV (reference sequence). CDR3: CASRQGLYGYTF. CDR3 in DNA: TGTGCCAGCAGGCAGGGTCTCTATGGCTACACCTTC.

This clonotype was picked up many times. The gene calls are TRBV11-3 and TRBJ2-1; D is undetermined. Germline-derived CDR1 and CDR2 are SGHNT and YENEEA. The CDR3 consists of 13 residues. Trimming pared 3 bases from V and 7 bases from J, leaving 10 bases between. Here the CDR3 reads CASSFQAQNEQFF. As DNA, the CDR3 is TGTGCCAGCAGCTTCCAGGCCCAAAATGAGCAGTTCTTC. The variable domain in full, with the rest retrieved from reference TRBV11-3 and TRBJ2-1, is EAGVVQSPRYKIIEKKQPVAFWCNPISGHNTLYWYLQNLGQGPELLIRYENEEAVDDSQLPKDRFSAERLKGVDSTLKIQPAELGDSAVYLCASSFQAQNEQFFGPGTRLTVL.

This clonotype was observed many times. Here the CDR3 DNA reads TGTGCCAGCAGCTTAGTATCTAGCGGGAGGGGGTACAATGAGCAGTTCTTC. Translating it yields CASSLVSSGRGYNEQFF. The genes are TRBV7-3 and TRBJ2-1, with 12 bases identical to TRBD2. Trimming cost V 2 bases and J 4 bases; bases outside gene matches: 6. The CDR3 extends over 17 amino acids. CDR1 is SGHTA, CDR2 FQGTGA, per germline.

This clonotype was observed a few times. The chain couples TRBV20-1 to TRBJ1-2; D is perhaps TRBD1 (5 bases). Germline assignment: CDR1 DFQATT and CDR2 SNEGSKA (reference sequence). This CDR3 is 18 amino acids long. The ends were cut back, 2 bases at V and 2 bases at J, with 24 bases in the middle. CDR3 region: CSARWSLLVSTENYGYTF. In nucleotides, the CDR3 is TGCAGTGCTAGATGGAGTCTATTGGTCTCGACAGAGAACTATGGCTACACCTTC.